This entry is about one T cell receptor beta chain. The data belong to a study of control samples from healthy donors and cancer patients. Produced via immunoSEQ multiplex PCR; TCRdb's table is partial and in-frame only. The sample records around 230,000 clones, roughly 94% being singletons. The CDR3 extends over 12 amino acids. Between the trimmed V and J ends, which lost 4 bases and 10 bases, there was a span of 14 bases. Per germline, CDR1 SGHKS and CDR2 YYEKEE (reference sequence). Sequencing was done on a sample of blood. The J gene is TRBJ1-2, the V gene TRBV5-5; D unclear. This receptor was obtained from a man aged 50 or older in good health. CDR3 protein: CASSTFQLNYTF. The CDR3 nucleotides read TGTGCCAGCAGCACCTTCCAGCTCAACTACACCTTC.